This T cell receptor beta chain was retrieved from a study of tumor and adjacent non-tumor tissue in lung cancer. This clonotype was found once. Its antigen is unidentified. The junction and the germline gene differ at one end; a read error may be behind it. This sample's RNA came from whole unsorted tissue. Newly diagnosed lung cancer patients had thoracic surgery in China, August–late 2014, without prior chemotherapy. Study observations and caveats: Tumor TCR diversity, when higher, was linked to shorter survival.

Germline V gene lookup returns CDR1 ENHRY and CDR2 SYGVKD. The CDR3 extends over 15 amino acids. The library came from three nested PCR rounds adapted from ARM-PCR protocols. In TCRdb, the multiplex PCR reads were re-called with MiXCR into one record per CDR3 protein. The sample carries 60,000 to 85,000 distinct CDR3 sequences, 60% to 85% recorded once. Sequenced sample: lung tumor tissue. The source of this sequence is a woman aged 45 to 65 with non-small cell lung cancer. The chain carries TRBV10-3 and TRBJ2-1; 7 nucleotides agree with TRBD1. The CDR3 protein is CTISDRDRNYNKQFF. CDR3 coding DNA: TGTACCATCAGCGACAGGGACAGAAACTACAATAAGCAGTTCTTC.